The 28 T cell receptor beta chains below come from one sample, sequenced in a study of spatial heterogeneity in lung cancer. Time point in this sample: sample taken at primary tumor resection. The input material, whole RNA from tumor, nontumor lung or frozen PBMC, was sequenced unsorted. TCRdb fed the 5' RACE reads into MiXCR, producing one record per CDR3 protein. The profile shows 9,500 to 14,000 distinct CDR3 sequences, less than 4% of them singletons. This material consisted of PBMCs, taken at surgery. These receptors originate from a female donor with early-stage non-small cell lung cancer.

This clonotype was recorded many times. The library was prepared for alpha chains; this beta chain is a stray read, so its frequency means little. The rearrangement joins TRBV28 to TRBJ1-4; 10 positions agree with TRBD1. Germline CDR1 and CDR2: MDHEN and SYDVKM. This CDR3 has 16 amino acids. V shed 4 bases, J shed 0 bases, and the junction held 2 bases outside the gene matches. CDR3 protein: CASSSGQGSTNEKLFF. The CDR3 DNA follows: TGTGCCAGCAGTTCGGGACAGGGGTCAACTAATGAAAAACTGTTTTTT.

This clonotype was counted ten times or more. This beta chain is off target for a library built for alpha chains, so its abundance means little. The J gene is TRBJ2-7, the V gene TRBV7-2; D is possibly TRBD2 (6 bases). This CDR3 comprises 15 residues. CDR1 is SGHTA, CDR2 FQGNSA, per germline. Trimming took 9 bases from V and 2 from J, leaving 20 bases between them. Written as DNA, the CDR3 is TGTGCCAGTGTGCCCGGGCTTAGCGGAACCTACGAGCAGTACTTC. Protein: CASVPGLSGTYEQYF.

This clonotype was recorded many times. This beta chain slipped into a library made for alpha chains as a stray read, so its size is not meaningful. V gene TRBV6-2 or TRBV6-3 combines with J gene TRBJ2-5; 10 bases match TRBD2. The CDR3 is 14 residues long. The V gene end was trimmed by 6 bases and the J gene end by 2 bases; junction bases not matched to a gene: 3. Germline loops: CDR1 MNHEY, CDR2 SVGEGT. CDR3 residues: CASSETSGQETQYF. The DNA for the CDR3 is TGTGCCAGCAGCGAGACTAGCGGGCAAGAGACCCAGTACTTC.

This clonotype appeared many times. The library was prepared for alpha chains; this beta chain is a stray read, so its frequency means little. V is TRBV5-1 and J is TRBJ2-5; 9 bases fit TRBD1. This CDR3 comprises 14 residues. V was pared by 2 bases and J by 3 bases, with 2 bases of the junction left unmatched. CDR1 is SGHRS and CDR2 is YFSETQ in the germline V gene. This CDR3 is CASSFGQGKETQYF. The CDR3, as DNA: TGCGCCAGCAGCTTTGGACAGGGGAAAGAGACCCAGTACTTC.

This clonotype has ten or more counts. In a library made to pick up alpha chains, this beta chain is a stray read with a size that means little. V and J are TRBV5-1 and TRBJ2-2; D is possibly TRBD1 (6 bases). This CDR3 region has 15 residues. Germline assignment: CDR1 SGHRS and CDR2 YFSETQ. V was trimmed by 4 bases and J by 7 bases, leaving 17 bases between them. The CDR3 sequence: CASSNTQGIGGELFF. The CDR3 DNA is TGCGCCAGCAGCAACACACAGGGAATTGGCGGGGAGCTGTTTTTT. The complete variable domain, with remaining parts taken from reference TRBV5-1 and TRBJ2-2, reads KAGVTQTPRYLIKTRGQQVTLSCSPISGHRSVSWYQQTPGQGLQFLFEYFSETQRNKGNFPGRFSGRQFSNSRSEMNVSTLELGDSALYLCASSNTQGIGGELFFGEGSRLTVL.

This clonotype was counted ten times or more. This beta chain is an off-target read within a library intended for alpha chains, so its frequency means little. The chain couples TRBV9 to TRBJ2-3; no clear D. Per the germline V gene, CDR1 is SGDLS and CDR2 is YYNGEE. This CDR3 is built from 14 residues. Trimming shortened V by 0 bases and J by 2 bases, and 7 bases separated the two germline ends. In DNA form, the CDR3 reads TGTGCCAGCAGCGTAGGTCGCGTCACAGATACGCAGTATTTT. It translates to CASSVGRVTDTQYF.

This clonotype was detected ten times or more. The library was built for alpha chains, so this beta chain is an off-target read and its size means little. The genes are TRBV6-1 and TRBJ2-7; TRBD1 agrees at 9 bases. The CDR3 is 14 amino acids. The trim removed 5 bases at V and 6 bases at J, leaving 8 bases unmatched. Germline V lookup: CDR1 MNHNS, CDR2 SASEGT. CDR3 sequence (DNA): TGTGCCAGCAGTAGACAGGGGGGCCCCACCGAGCAGTACTTC. This codes for CASSRQGGPTEQYF.

At least ten counts were recorded for this clonotype. This beta chain turned up in a library designed for alpha chains; as an off-target read, its abundance says little. DNA of the CDR3: TGTGCCAGCAGAACAGCCGGGGGAGAGACCCAGTACTTC. This translates into CASRTAGGETQYF. This chain uses TRBV6-1 with TRBJ2-5; the D gene is possibly TRBD2 (6 bases). CDR1 is MNHNS, CDR2 SASEGT, per germline. V lost 6 bases and J lost 4, with 12 bases in between. The CDR3 consists of 13 residues.

In this sample, this clonotype turned up many times. This beta chain is a stray read from a library made for alpha chains; its abundance is not meaningful. The chain combines TRBV12-3 or TRBV12-4 with TRBJ1-4; 9 bases match TRBD1. Trimming took 6 bases from V and 8 from J; bases not matched to a gene: 13. The CDR3 is 16 amino acids. CDR3 sequence (DNA): TGTGCCAGCAGGAGGGCCGCGGGACAGGGTGAGGAAAAACTGTTTTTT. Its translation is CASRRAAGQGEEKLFF.

This clonotype was detected ten times or more. Since the library was made to target alpha chains, this beta chain is a stray read and its abundance is not meaningful. This chain connects TRBV5-1 to TRBJ2-3, with 8 bases lining up with TRBD1. Germline V gene lookup returns CDR1 SGHRS and CDR2 YFSETQ. V was clipped by 7 bases and J by 0 bases; unmatched bases: 1. The CDR3 covers 13 residues. The CDR3 spells CASQGASTDTQYF. The CDR3 bases are TGCGCCAGCCAGGGGGCGAGCACAGATACGCAGTATTTT.

Ten or more counts support this clonotype. Found in a library prepared for alpha chains, this beta chain is an off-target read, and its abundance has little meaning. V and J are TRBV7-2 and TRBJ1-2, with TRBD1 matching 8 bases. Trimming at V came to 5 bases and at J to 4 bases, leaving 6 bases not matched to a gene. The CDR3 loop spans 14 amino acids. Germline-derived CDR1 and CDR2 are SGHTA and FQGNSA. The CDR3 reads CASSPQGQGYGYTF. The CDR3 DNA follows: TGTGCCAGCAGCCCTCAAGGACAGGGCTATGGCTACACCTTC.

This clonotype was seen at least ten times. This beta chain slipped into a library made for alpha chains as a stray read, so its size is not meaningful. This sequence joins TRBV20-1 and TRBJ2-3, with 11 bases matching TRBD2. This CDR3 has 15 amino acids. V gave up 3 bases and J gave up 2 bases; unmatched junction bases: 4. Per the germline V gene, CDR1 is DFQATT and CDR2 is SNEGSKA (reference sequence). CDR3 sequence (DNA): TGCAGTGCTAGTGAACTAGCGGGGGTCACAGATACGCAGTATTTT. It translates to CSASELAGVTDTQYF.

This clonotype occurred many times. A library made for alpha chains picked up this beta chain off target, so its size means little. The chain uses TRBV4-3 and TRBJ2-2, with 10 bases lining up with TRBD2. V was clipped by 1 base and J by 4 bases; unmatched bases: 3. CDR3 length equals 16 residues. Germline V CDR1 and CDR2: LGHNA, YSLEER. CDR3 region: CASSQVASGGTGELFF. The CDR3 coding sequence is TGCGCCAGCAGCCAAGTTGCTAGCGGGGGCACCGGGGAGCTGTTTTTT.

At least ten counts were recorded for this clonotype. Because this beta chain is a stray read in a library intended to capture alpha chains, its abundance should not be given much weight. V usage is TRBV11-2 and J usage is TRBJ2-7, with D perhaps matching TRBD1 or TRBD2 (6 bases each). The CDR3 has 15 amino acids. V dropped 7 bases and J dropped 3 bases, with 19 bases sitting between them. Germline assignment: CDR1 SGHAT and CDR2 FQNNGV. For the CDR3, the DNA is TGTGCCAGCACCCTTGTCGGGGGCGGTCTCTACGAGCAGTACTTC. Translating it yields CASTLVGGGLYEQYF.

This clonotype was observed many times. Since the library was made to target alpha chains, this beta chain is a stray read and its abundance is not meaningful. The chain recombines TRBV28 with TRBJ2-2; 7 positions agree with TRBD2. J gave up 7 bases and V 5 bases, and 13 bases lay outside the gene matches. The CDR3 consists of 16 residues. Germline V gene data show CDR1 as MDHEN and CDR2 as SYDVKM. The chain's CDR3 is CASSVTGGSAYGELFF. DNA of the CDR3: TGTGCCAGCAGTGTTACGGGCGGGAGTGCGTACGGGGAGCTGTTTTTT.

The table lists this clonotype with many counts. Since the library was made to target alpha chains, this beta chain is a stray read and its abundance is not meaningful. The gene calls are TRBV6-2 or TRBV6-3 and TRBJ1-2; D gene ambiguous. Per germline, CDR1 MNHEY and CDR2 SVGEGT. Trimming stripped 4 bases from V and 5 bases from J, with 11 bases between. CDR3 length: 13 residues. CDR3 loop: CASSFSEFYGYTF. CDR3 nucleotides: TGTGCCAGCAGTTTCTCAGAGTTTTATGGCTACACCTTC.

This clonotype has ten or more counts. This beta chain slipped into a library made for alpha chains as a stray read, so its size is not meaningful. The J gene is TRBJ2-1, the V gene TRBV12-3 or TRBV12-4; D is perhaps TRBD2 (6 bases). CDR3 length: 13 amino acids. V gave up 8 bases and J gave up 7 bases, with 15 bases separating them. CDR3 amino acids: CASGLAVRNEQFF. CDR3 in DNA: TGTGCCAGCGGGTTAGCGGTCCGGAATGAGCAGTTCTTC.

This clonotype was detected ten times or more. Little can be read into the size of this beta chain, an off-target read in a library designed for alpha chains. This rearrangement joins TRBV19 to TRBJ2-3; either TRBD1 or TRBD2 may fit D (5 bases each). Deletions cut 3 bases from V and 4 bases from J, with 14 bases between. This CDR3 region has 15 residues. CDR1 and CDR2 (germline): LNHDA, SQIVND (reference sequence). The CDR3 DNA reads as TGTGCCAGTAGTATTGGTAATCGGGGCCCAGATACGCAGTATTTT. It is translated as CASSIGNRGPDTQYF.

The sample holds many counts of this clonotype. The size of this beta chain means little, since it is a stray read in a library made for alpha chains. The V and J genes are TRBV6-5 and TRBJ2-5; 11 bases fit TRBD1. The germline gives CDR1 MNHEY, CDR2 SVGAGI. Trimming at V came to 6 bases and at J to 2 bases, leaving 5 bases not matched to a gene. The CDR3 consists of 15 residues. CDR3 protein: CASRGTGGWQETQYF. The CDR3 DNA reads as TGTGCCAGCAGGGGGACAGGGGGTTGGCAAGAGACCCAGTACTTC.

In this sample, this clonotype turned up many times. Because the library targeted alpha chains, this beta chain is an off-target read whose size means little. J is TRBJ2-3 and V is TRBV20-1; no clear D. Looked up from germline, CDR1 is DFQATT and CDR2 is SNEGSKA (reference sequence). The CDR3 extends over 11 amino acids. The V gene lost 5 bases and the J gene lost 6 bases, with 9 bases spanning the gap. The CDR3 loop is CSAARWDTQYF. The CDR3 coding sequence is TGCAGTGCTGCCCGGTGGGATACGCAGTATTTT.

This clonotype was seen many times. In a library made to pick up alpha chains, this beta chain is a stray read with a size that means little. The V gene is TRBV20-1, the J gene TRBJ1-4; 8 bases map to TRBD1. CDR3 size: 12 residues. The germline V gene has CDR1 DFQATT and CDR2 SNEGSKA (reference sequence). V was clipped by 4 bases and J by 8 bases; unmatched bases: 3. CDR3 in DNA: TGCAGTGCTACAGGGGGCAGGGAAAAACTGTTTTTT. This codes for CSATGGREKLFF.

This clonotype was counted ten times or more. This beta chain lies outside the target of a library built for alpha chains; its clone size means little. CDR3 nucleotide sequence: TGTGCCAGCAGTGTAACAGCGGGGGGGCCCAATGAGCAGTTCTTC. Protein product: CASSVTAGGPNEQFF. The chain is built from TRBV2 and TRBJ2-1; 10 bases agree with TRBD2. Per the germline V gene, CDR1 is SNHLY and CDR2 is FYNNEI. The CDR3 contains 15 residues. With 4 bases clipped from V and 6 bases from J, the junction kept 6 bases outside the gene matches.

This clonotype was seen ten or more times. Since it is a stray read in a library aimed at alpha chains, this beta chain has a size that is not meaningful. The rearrangement uses TRBV12-3 or TRBV12-4 and TRBJ1-5, with D hard to call. This CDR3 is built from 14 residues. Trimming removed 6 bases at V and 2 bases at J, with 11 bases between. CDR3 residues: CASSDVQGNQPQHF. The CDR3 DNA sequence: TGTGCCAGCAGCGACGTCCAGGGCAATCAGCCCCAGCATTTT.

This clonotype was counted between two and nine times. Because this beta chain is a stray read in a library intended to capture alpha chains, its abundance should not be given much weight. The J gene is TRBJ1-4, the V gene TRBV2, with D hard to call. The CDR3 loop spans 10 amino acids. V gave up 3 bases and J gave up 8 bases, with 1 base separating them. The germline CDR1 and CDR2 sequences are SNHLY and FYNNEI. The CDR3 coding sequence is TGTGCCAGCAGTGAGGAAAAACTGTTTTTT. It encodes CASSEEKLFF.

This clonotype was observed many times. In a library made to pick up alpha chains, this beta chain is a stray read with a size that means little. The CDR3 nucleotides read TGTGCCAGCAGCGCGACCGGGAGCTCCTACGAGCAGTACTTC. Amino acids: CASSATGSSYEQYF. J is TRBJ2-7 and V is TRBV7-6, with a possible D match to TRBD2 (6 bases). V was shortened by 5 bases and J by 0 bases, with 11 bases between the two germline ends. Germline CDR1 reads SGHVS; CDR2 reads FNYEAQ. The CDR3 extends over 14 amino acids.

Within the sample, this clonotype is medium-sized. This beta chain came through as a stray read in a library set up for alpha chains, and its size says little. V and J are TRBV7-3 and TRBJ1-6, with D possibly matching TRBD1 (6 bases). Germline loops: CDR1 SGHTA, CDR2 FQGTGA. V was cut by 2 bases and J by 10 bases, with 9 bases left in between. The CDR3 contains 13 residues. CDR3 sequence reads: CASSLGGFSPLHF. In DNA, the CDR3 is TGTGCCAGCAGCTTAGGGGGCTTCTCACCCCTCCACTTT.

This clonotype was counted many times. For a library built for alpha chains, this beta chain is a stray read; little rests on its size. The chain uses TRBV4-3 and TRBJ2-7; D is undetermined. Trimming stripped 1 base from V and 1 base from J, with 5 bases between. Germline V CDR1 and CDR2: LGHNA, YSLEER. CDR3 size: 13 residues. The CDR3 reads CASSQGPSYEQYF. Written as DNA, the CDR3 is TGCGCCAGCAGCCAAGGACCATCCTACGAGCAGTACTTC.

This clonotype was counted at least ten times. Being off target in a library aimed at alpha chains, this beta chain has a size of little meaning. The V and J genes are TRBV5-6 and TRBJ2-7, with TRBD1 as a possible D gene (5 bases). Germline V gives CDR1 SGHDT, CDR2 YYEEEE. V shed 1 base and J shed 6 bases, with 14 bases lying between them. The CDR3 sequence is 14 residues long. CDR3 protein: CASSLYEIGAEQYF. The CDR3 nucleotides are TGTGCCAGCAGCTTGTATGAAATAGGGGCCGAGCAGTACTTC.